The next 14 T cell receptor beta chains were all read from a single sample in a study of blood T cell repertoires in COVID-19. TCRdb's copy holds only in-frame clones and misses some; the assay was immunoSEQ multiplex PCR. The sample holds about 42,000 clones; approximately 85% are singletons and the top ten take more than 10%. Sample: peripheral blood. These receptors all stem from a human donor in a cohort sampled during active COVID-19.

The chain is built from TRBV28 and TRBJ2-6, with D maybe TRBD1 (6 bases). V lost 6 bases, J lost 2 bases, and 11 bases lay in between. This CDR3 contains 15 residues. Germline V gives CDR1 MDHEN, CDR2 SYDVKM. The CDR3 spells CASSRTGTGANVLTF. DNA of the CDR3: TGTGCCAGCAGCCGAACAGGGACTGGGGCCAACGTCCTGACTTTC. The entire variable domain, with the rest obtained from reference TRBV28 and TRBJ2-6, is as follows: DVKVTQSSRYLVKRTGEKVFLECVQDMDHENMFWYRQDPGLGLRLIYFSYDVKMKEKGDIPEGYSVSREKKERFSLILESASTNQTSMYLCASSRTGTGANVLTFGAGSRLTVL.

Only a few counts were recorded for this clone. This chain connects TRBV4-2 to TRBJ2-3; 10 bases fit TRBD2. CDR1 LGHNA and CDR2 YNFKEQ come from the germline V gene. The CDR3 is made up of 17 amino acids. The junction had 8 bases not matched to a gene; V was cut back by 0 bases and J by 5 bases. The CDR3 protein is CASSQDGSGGGGDTQYF. In DNA form, the CDR3 reads TGTGCCAGCAGCCAAGACGGGAGCGGGGGGGGTGGAGATACGCAGTATTTT.

The CDR3 spells CASSAGDGGRPYEQYF. The CDR3, as DNA: TGCGCCAGCAGTGCTGGGGACGGGGGGAGACCCTACGAGCAGTACTTC. The V gene is TRBV10-1, the J gene TRBJ2-7; 7 bases match TRBD2. The CDR3 extends over 16 amino acids. CDR1 and CDR2 (germline): WNHNN, SYGVQD (reference sequence). With 4 bases clipped from V and 2 bases from J, the junction kept 11 bases outside the gene matches.

The chain joins TRBV18 to TRBJ2-7; tentative D call: TRBD1 (5 bases). The CDR3 is 15 amino acids. Germline V gene data show CDR1 as KGHSH and CDR2 as LQKENI. V lost 3 bases and J 0 bases, leaving 12 bases between the germline ends. CDR3 residues: CASSPGASSSYEQYF. For the CDR3, the DNA is TGTGCCAGCTCACCTGGGGCCTCGAGCTCCTACGAGCAGTACTTC. The full variable domain, with the rest looked up from reference TRBV18 and TRBJ2-7, is NAGVMQNPRHLVRRRGQEARLRCSPMKGHSHVYWYRQLPEEGLKFMVYLQKENIIDESGMPKERFSAEFPKEGPSILRIQQVVRGDSAAYFCASSPGASSSYEQYFGPGTRLTVT.

The CDR3 spells CASSLGLGETQYF. CDR3 bases: TGTGCCAGCAGCTTAGGACTAGGAGAGACCCAGTACTTC. The chain uses TRBV7-2 and TRBJ2-5, with a weak D call TRBD2 (6 bases). CDR3 length: 13 residues. Germline V gene sequence: CDR1 SGHTA, CDR2 FQGNSA. Trimming cost V 1 base and J 4 bases, with 7 bases left between them.

V usage is TRBV18 and J usage is TRBJ2-7; 9 nucleotides match TRBD2. Trimming cost V 5 bases and J 1 base; bases outside gene matches: 3. The germline V gene encodes CDR1 KGHSH and CDR2 LQKENI. CDR3 length: 14 amino acids. CDR3 DNA sequence: TGTGCCAGCTCAGCCAGCGGGGGGTCCTACGAGCAGTACTTC. It translates to CASSASGGSYEQYF.

This chain links TRBV6-5 with TRBJ1-5; maybe TRBD1 (6 bases). The germline V gene encodes CDR1 MNHEY and CDR2 SVGAGI. The CDR3 has 15 amino acids. V lost 6 bases to trimming and J lost 3 bases, with 15 bases between them. The CDR3 region is CASSPRTGFNQPQHF. In DNA form, the CDR3 reads TGTGCCAGCAGCCCCCGAACAGGGTTCAATCAGCCCCAGCATTTT.

V and J are TRBV6-6 and TRBJ1-2; a weak D match, TRBD1 (6 bases). Trimming left V 5 bases short and J 4 bases short, with 11 bases between. Germline V gene data show CDR1 as MNHNY and CDR2 as SVGAGI (reference sequence). This CDR3 region has 13 residues. The CDR3 here is CASSPGQSYGYTF. CDR3 in DNA: TGTGCCAGCAGTCCCGGACAGAGCTATGGCTACACCTTC.

The chain recombines TRBV28 with TRBJ1-3; perhaps TRBD1 as D (6 bases). In germline, CDR1 is MDHEN, CDR2 SYDVKM. The length of the CDR3 is 16 residues. Trimming removed 1 base from V and 2 bases from J, with 12 bases in between. DNA for the CDR3: TGTGCCAGCAGTTTATTATCGGGACACACTGGAAACACCATATATTTT. It encodes CASSLLSGHTGNTIYF.

The chain couples TRBV6-5 to TRBJ1-3; 7 bases are shared with TRBD1. V shed 7 bases and J 0 bases; nucleotides not matched to a gene: 3. The CDR3 runs to 14 residues. The germline V gene has CDR1 MNHEY and CDR2 SVGAGI. The DNA of the CDR3 is TGTGCCAGCACCAGGGGGAGCTCTGGAAACACCATATATTTT. This translates into CASTRGSSGNTIYF.

The rearrangement joins TRBV29-1 to TRBJ1-1; 8 nucleotides align to TRBD1. The CDR3 totals 15 residues. Germline CDR1 reads SQVTM; CDR2 reads ANQGSEA. The junction had 10 bases not matched to a gene; V was cut back by 4 bases and J by 3 bases. The CDR3 DNA reads TGCAGCGTTGGGGGTAGGGACAGGAGGGACACTGAAGCTTTCTTT. Translating gives CSVGGRDRRDTEAFF.

CDR3 in DNA: TGCGCCAGCACAACGGGACAGGGAGGCGCAGATACGCAGTATTTT. This gives the protein CASTTGQGGADTQYF. The chain combines TRBV5-1 with TRBJ2-3; 9 bases line up with TRBD1. V shed 6 bases, J shed 4 bases, and the junction held 9 bases outside the gene matches. Germline loops: CDR1 SGHRS, CDR2 YFSETQ. CDR3 size: 15 residues.

This chain links TRBV28 with TRBJ1-3; D is unclear. This CDR3 contains 13 residues. Germline V gives CDR1 MDHEN, CDR2 SYDVKM. V was cut by 6 bases and J by 3 bases, with 9 bases left in between. CDR3: CASRVGVGNTIYF. DNA of the CDR3: TGTGCCAGCAGAGTGGGAGTTGGAAACACCATATATTTT.

V and J are TRBV6-5 and TRBJ1-4; 9 nucleotides agree with TRBD1. After removal of 0 bases from V and 8 bases from J, the junction contained 4 bases not matched to a gene. This CDR3 region has 15 residues. Germline V lookup: CDR1 MNHEY, CDR2 SVGAGI. In nucleotides, the CDR3 is TGTGCCAGCAGTTACTCACAGGGGGCATGGGAAAAACTGTTTTTT. Protein product: CASSYSQGAWEKLFF.